This T cell receptor (beta chain) emerged from a study of Graves' ophthalmopathy and Graves' hyperthyroidism. In the study overall: Specimen type is peripheral blood, obtained at initial diagnosis before any treatment.

Diagnostic conclusions were grounded in clinical symptoms, serum thyroxine, TRAb, thyroid ultrasound and orbital computed tomography. This clonotype was counted many times. Its antigen is currently unknown. The sequenced template was RNA, covering the TCR beta CDR3 region. Investigators did first-round RT-PCR with HTBI primers, then second-round multiplex PCR. MiXCR, applied by TCRdb to the multiplex PCR reads, yields one record per CDR3 protein. Of almost 400,000 distinct CDR3 sequences listed, around 16% were seen once; the top ten hold roughly 1.5%. V lost 3 bases, J lost 4 bases, and 9 bases stayed unmatched. CDR1 and CDR2 (germline): SGHRS, YFSETQ. The CDR3 runs 16 residues. Study conclusions and caveats: Ophthalmopathy progression was predicted by the model at roughly 66% sensitivity and about 79% specificity. In separating ophthalmopathy from stable hyperthyroidism, a 13-signature model achieved less than 90% sensitivity and about 80% specificity.

Sequences were obtained from peripheral blood. V and J are TRBV5-1 and TRBJ2-7; 11 positions match TRBD1. The sequence derives from a woman between 18 and 29 years old with Graves' ophthalmopathy. This CDR3 reads CASSSRGTGGQYEQYF. The CDR3, as DNA: TGCGCCAGCAGCTCGCGAGGGACAGGGGGTCAGTACGAGCAGTACTTC.